This is a list of T cell receptor beta chains from one sample in a study of beta chain features in type 1 diabetes. Using immunoSEQ multiplex PCR, the repertoire was profiled, and TCRdb retains in-frame clones only, with some absent. The sample contains 300,000 to 350,000 clones, around 8% of which appear only once. Sequenced material: central memory CD4+ T cells from blood. These receptor sequences come from a young woman in good health. Each CDR3 is given with its conserved first and last residue. A D gene is named only where the DNA matches it firmly. Rows may omit the clone size; those that give it use once, few, many or a size class.

>.|TRBV7-2|few|TRBJ2-1
TGTGCCAGCGCCTGGGGGGAGCAGTTCTTC
CASAWGEQFF
>.|TRBV5-1|.|TRBJ2-2
TGCGCCAGCAGCTTGGCCCGGGAATCCGGGGAGCTGTTTTTT
CASSLARESGELFF
>.|TRBV2|.|TRBJ2-7
TGTGCCAGCAGTGTATTCGGGGGCTGGGAGCAGTACTTC
CASSVFGGWEQYF
>TRBD2|TRBV4-2|.|TRBJ2-2
TGTGCCAGCAGCCAACCGGGACTAGCGGGGACCGGGGAGCTGTTTTTT
CASSQPGLAGTGELFF
>.|TRBV2|few|TRBJ2-7
TGTGCCAGCAGTGCGCCTCACAGCTCCTACGAGCAGTACTTC
CASSAPHSSYEQYF
>.|TRBV11-2|.|TRBJ2-3
TGTGCCAGCAGCCGGGGGCGCACAGATACGCAGTATTTT
CASSRGRTDTQYF
>.|TRBV7-2|.|TRBJ2-7
TGTGCCAGCAGCTATGCCCCCTCCTCCGGGACCGTCACCTACGAGCAGTACTTC
CASSYAPSSGTVTYEQYF
>TRBD1|TRBV5-4|few|TRBJ1-2
TGTGCCAGCAAACTAACAGGGGGCGGAGGTTATGGCTACACCTTC
CASKLTGGGGYGYTF
>TRBD1|TRBV18|.|TRBJ1-2
TGTGCCAGCTCGTCGACAGGGTATGCTGGCTACACCTTC
CASSSTGYAGYTF
>.|TRBV5-1|.|TRBJ2-3
TGCGCCAGCTCGTTTGGTGATACGCAGTATTTT
CASSFGDTQYF
>.|TRBV19|.|TRBJ2-5
TGTGCCAGTAGTATTATAGGAGGGGACCAAGAGACCCAGTACTTC
CASSIIGGDQETQYF
>.|TRBV6-5|.|TRBJ2-3
TGTGCCAGCAGTTACTCTTTCAGCACAGATACGCAGTATTTT
CASSYSFSTDTQYF
>TRBD2|TRBV28|.|TRBJ2-1
TGTGCCAGCAGTCCCAGACTAGCGGGAGGGCCTGCCAATGAGCAGTTCTTC
CASSPRLAGGPANEQFF
>TRBD1|TRBV4-2|many|TRBJ2-6
TGTGCCAGCAGCCAAACCGGGACAGGCACCTCCTCTGGGGCCAACGTCCTGACTTTC
CASSQTGTGTSSGANVLTF
>.|TRBV28|many|TRBJ2-1
TGTGCCAGCAGTTCCCTCGGGGGTTTCTCCTACAATGAGCAGTTCTTC
CASSSLGGFSYNEQFF
>.|TRBV2|.|TRBJ1-5
TGTGCCAGCAGTGAACAGCTTTATAGCAATCAGCCCCAGCATTTT
CASSEQLYSNQPQHF
>.|TRBV29-1|few|TRBJ2-1
TGCAGCGGGGAGGTGACCTACAATGAGCAGTTCTTC
CSGEVTYNEQFF
>TRBD1|TRBV5-1|.|TRBJ2-7
TGCGCCAGCAGCCAAGTCCCGGGACAGGGGTTCTCCTACGAGCAGTACTTC
CASSQVPGQGFSYEQYF